This TCR beta chain was documented in a study of monozygotic twins with inflammatory bowel disease. UMIs containing a 6-nucleotide sample barcode were added via template switching. TCRdb reprocessed the 5' RACE reads, keeping one entry per CDR3 protein, no DNA. This sample's clone table lists approximately 210,000 distinct CDR3 sequences. General study points: Support was absent for any single strong signal or clonotype linked to IBD.

For this clonotype: Its antigen remains unidentified.

The blood volume drawn from each donor was around 2.6 ml. The CDR3 consists of 14 residues. The germline V gene has CDR1 SGDLS and CDR2 YYNGEE. The chain uses TRBV9 and TRBJ1-1. This clonotype was obtained from a human donor with ulcerative colitis or Crohn's disease, or a healthy co-twin of an affected twin (not recorded which). The sequencing input was blood. This CDR3 reads CASSAFGEVTEAFF.